This TCR beta chain was captured by sequencing in a study of CD8 T cell repertoires and HIV-1 epitope variants. Study overall: Epitopes were three Gag families plus Nef HW9 and YT9. Findings and limits, study-wide: The assay identified only TCR beta chains of antigen-proliferating T cells. No clonotypes responded to the TAALDMSHF plasma variant; several recognized KF9, one HW9.

The CDR3 consists of 16 residues. V shed 8 bases and J 9 bases; nucleotides not matched to a gene: 17. Germline V gene data show CDR1 as SGHVS and CDR2 as FQNEAQ. This clone was observed a few times. Antigen specificity is unknown. TCRdb's table, derived via immunoSEQ multiplex PCR, lists solely in-frame clones and lacks some. The sample includes several thousand clones, 55% to 70% of them seen just once. V gene TRBV7-8 combines with J gene TRBJ2-2, with 8 nucleotides matching TRBD2. The clonotype comes from a male donor with HIV. The sample was cultured CD8+ T cells derived from PBMCs. CDR3: CASSSGAGDLRRELFF. In DNA, the CDR3 is TGTGCCAGCTCTAGTGGAGCGGGGGACTTAAGGAGGGAGCTGTTTTTT. Full variable domain (rest looked up from reference TRBV7-8 and TRBJ2-2): GAGVSQSPRYKVAKRGQDVALRCDPISGHVSLFWYQQALGQGPEFLTYFQNEAQLDKSGLPSDRFFAERPEGSVSTLKIQRTQQEDSAVYLCASSSGAGDLRRELFFGEGSRLTVL.